A selection of T cell receptor beta chains follows, all from one sample in a study of blood T cell repertoires in COVID-19. TCRdb's copy holds only in-frame clones and misses some; the assay was immunoSEQ multiplex PCR. Counted here are over 200,000 clones, roughly 83% occurring once; the ten biggest clones make up around 30%. Sequenced: peripheral blood. These receptors were taken from a man aged 35-49 years with acute or convalescent COVID-19. CDR3s include the opening cysteine and the closing phenylalanine or tryptophan. The D gene is left open where the match is weak. Size values are once, few and many counts, or a class for expanded clones, and some rows have none.

v_gene: TRBV30; d_gene: .; j_gene: TRBJ1-3; abundance: .; CDR3nt: TGTGCCTGGAGTAAGGGGATCTCTGGAAACACCATATATTTT; CDR3aa: CAWSKGISGNTIYF
v_gene: TRBV4-1; d_gene: TRBD2; j_gene: TRBJ2-7; abundance: .; CDR3nt: TGCGCCAGCAGCCAAGGACTAGCGGGACCCTACGAGCAGTACTTC; CDR3aa: CASSQGLAGPYEQYF
v_gene: TRBV3-1/TRBV3-2; d_gene: TRBD2; j_gene: TRBJ2-7; abundance: .; CDR3nt: TGTGCCAGCAGCCTAGGGACTAGCGGTGGCTACGAGCAGTACTTC; CDR3aa: CASSLGTSGGYEQYF
v_gene: TRBV29-1; d_gene: .; j_gene: TRBJ2-7; abundance: .; CDR3nt: TGCAGCGTTGAAGGGAGCTCCTACGAGCAGTACTTC; CDR3aa: CSVEGSSYEQYF
v_gene: TRBV7-9; d_gene: .; j_gene: TRBJ2-5; abundance: .; CDR3nt: TGTGCCAGCAGCTTTCTTTCTAGGCGACGAGAGACCCAGTACTTC; CDR3aa: CASSFLSRRRETQYF
v_gene: TRBV6-1; d_gene: TRBD2; j_gene: TRBJ2-7; abundance: .; CDR3nt: TGTGCCAGCAGTGAGTCTAGCGGGAGGGGCTCCTACGAGCAGTACTTC; CDR3aa: CASSESSGRGSYEQYF
v_gene: TRBV27; d_gene: TRBD2; j_gene: TRBJ2-3; abundance: .; CDR3nt: TGTGCCAGCAGTTTATCCGGACTAGCGGGAGCGGGGTGGGTTGATACGCAGTATTTT; CDR3aa: CASSLSGLAGAGWVDTQYF
v_gene: TRBV19; d_gene: TRBD1; j_gene: TRBJ1-5; abundance: .; CDR3nt: TGTGCCAGTAGTGGCCAAAGTACAGGGGGAACACCCCAGCATTTT; CDR3aa: CASSGQSTGGTPQHF
v_gene: TRBV7-2; d_gene: TRBD1; j_gene: TRBJ1-1; abundance: .; CDR3nt: TGTGCCAGCAGCTCGCTAATCAGGGGGCCGACTGAAGCTTTCTTT; CDR3aa: CASSSLIRGPTEAFF
v_gene: TRBV24-1; d_gene: .; j_gene: TRBJ2-7; abundance: once; CDR3nt: TGTGCCACCAGGAGTCCGGCGAGAGGTACTTCCTACGAGCAGTACTTC; CDR3aa: CATRSPARGTSYEQYF
v_gene: TRBV29-1; d_gene: .; j_gene: TRBJ1-1; abundance: .; CDR3nt: TGCAGCGTTGAGAGGAACACTGAAGCTTTCTTT; CDR3aa: CSVERNTEAFF
v_gene: TRBV6-5; d_gene: TRBD1; j_gene: TRBJ2-1; abundance: .; CDR3nt: TGTGCCAGTGGGGGGACAGGGATCGTTCGGCAGTTCTTC; CDR3aa: CASGGTGIVRQFF
v_gene: TRBV7-2; d_gene: TRBD2; j_gene: TRBJ2-1; abundance: .; CDR3nt: TGTGCCAGCAGCTTACCTGAAGGACTAGCGGGAAGGTCCTACAATGAGCAGTTCTTC; CDR3aa: CASSLPEGLAGRSYNEQFF
v_gene: TRBV27; d_gene: .; j_gene: TRBJ2-7; abundance: few; CDR3nt: TGTGCCAGCAGTTTCTCGACACCCTCCTACGAGCAGTACTTC; CDR3aa: CASSFSTPSYEQYF
v_gene: TRBV30; d_gene: TRBD1; j_gene: TRBJ2-3; abundance: .; CDR3nt: TGTGCCTGGAGTGTAGGGCAGGGGGCAGATACGCAGTATTTT; CDR3aa: CAWSVGQGADTQYF
v_gene: TRBV20-1; d_gene: .; j_gene: TRBJ2-1; abundance: few; CDR3nt: TGCAGTGCTAAGACTTTCAATGAGCAGTTCTTC; CDR3aa: CSAKTFNEQFF
v_gene: TRBV5-4; d_gene: .; j_gene: TRBJ2-3; abundance: once; CDR3nt: TGTGCCAGCAGCTTGGAAGAGAATACGCAGTATTTT; CDR3aa: CASSLEENTQYF
v_gene: TRBV6-5; d_gene: TRBD2; j_gene: TRBJ2-5; abundance: .; CDR3nt: TGTGCCAGCAGTTTGGGACTAGCGTCTAGTAAAGAGACCCAGTACTTC; CDR3aa: CASSLGLASSKETQYF
v_gene: TRBV3-1/TRBV3-2; d_gene: TRBD1; j_gene: TRBJ1-2; abundance: .; CDR3nt: TGTGCCAGCAGCCAAGGATTGAGCGGGACAGGCTCATGGGGCTACACCTTC; CDR3aa: CASSQGLSGTGSWGYTF
v_gene: TRBV6-5; d_gene: TRBD1; j_gene: TRBJ1-5; abundance: .; CDR3nt: TGTGCCAGCAGTTCCAGGGGGGGCAATCAGCCCCAGCATTTT; CDR3aa: CASSSRGGNQPQHF
v_gene: TRBV6-5; d_gene: .; j_gene: TRBJ1-6; abundance: .; CDR3nt: TGTGCCAGCAGTTACGCGGTAGCCTATAATTCACCCCTCCACTTT; CDR3aa: CASSYAVAYNSPLHF
v_gene: TRBV3-1/TRBV3-2; d_gene: .; j_gene: TRBJ1-1; abundance: .; CDR3nt: TGTGCCAGCAGCCAAGACCCGTTTAGTACTGAAGCTTTCTTT; CDR3aa: CASSQDPFSTEAFF
v_gene: TRBV4-3; d_gene: .; j_gene: TRBJ1-5; abundance: .; CDR3nt: TGCGCCAGCAGCCAAGATGGTACAGGGACCAATCAGCCCCAGCATTTT; CDR3aa: CASSQDGTGTNQPQHF
v_gene: TRBV2; d_gene: .; j_gene: TRBJ2-5; abundance: .; CDR3nt: TGTGCCAGCAGCGCCACGGGAGCGCCCGAGACCCAGTACTTC; CDR3aa: CASSATGAPETQYF
v_gene: TRBV3-1/TRBV3-2; d_gene: .; j_gene: TRBJ1-1; abundance: .; CDR3nt: TGTGCCAGCAGCCCCCGACAGAACACTGAAGCTTTCTTT; CDR3aa: CASSPRQNTEAFF
v_gene: TRBV5-4; d_gene: .; j_gene: TRBJ1-4; abundance: once; CDR3nt: TGTGCCAGCAGCTTGGGGGGCGAGGCCGGGGAAAAACTGTTTTTT; CDR3aa: CASSLGGEAGEKLFF
v_gene: TRBV7-9; d_gene: TRBD1; j_gene: TRBJ1-4; abundance: few; CDR3nt: TGTGCCAGCAGCTTATCACAGGGGAATGAAAAACTGTTTTTT; CDR3aa: CASSLSQGNEKLFF
v_gene: TRBV6-1; d_gene: TRBD1; j_gene: TRBJ1-6; abundance: .; CDR3nt: TGTGCCAGCAGTGATGGAGGACAGGGCCATTCACCCCTCCACTTT; CDR3aa: CASSDGGQGHSPLHF
v_gene: TRBV18; d_gene: .; j_gene: TRBJ2-3; abundance: .; CDR3nt: TGTGCCAGCTCACAGGGGATAGATACGCAGTATTTT; CDR3aa: CASSQGIDTQYF
v_gene: TRBV6-2/TRBV6-3; d_gene: .; j_gene: TRBJ2-2; abundance: .; CDR3nt: TGTGCCAGCAGTTATTTACAGAACACCGGGGAGCTGTTTTTT; CDR3aa: CASSYLQNTGELFF
v_gene: TRBV7-2; d_gene: .; j_gene: TRBJ1-5; abundance: .; CDR3nt: TGTGCCAGCAGCTTAAGAGGGTGGGATCAGCCCCAGCATTTT; CDR3aa: CASSLRGWDQPQHF
v_gene: TRBV28; d_gene: TRBD2; j_gene: TRBJ2-1; abundance: .; CDR3nt: TGTGCCAGCAGTTTCGGACTAGTCTACAATGAGCAGTTCTTC; CDR3aa: CASSFGLVYNEQFF
v_gene: TRBV15; d_gene: TRBD2; j_gene: TRBJ2-5; abundance: .; CDR3nt: TGTGCCACCAGCAGAGATCGACTAGCCGGAGAGACCCAGTACTTC; CDR3aa: CATSRDRLAGETQYF
v_gene: TRBV28; d_gene: .; j_gene: TRBJ1-5; abundance: .; CDR3nt: TGTGCCAGCAGTTTATCCCCGGACAAATTCAATCAGCCCCAGCATTTT; CDR3aa: CASSLSPDKFNQPQHF
v_gene: TRBV27; d_gene: .; j_gene: TRBJ1-2; abundance: .; CDR3nt: TGTGCCAGCAGTTTATCCCCGGTAGCTAACTATGGCTACACCTTC; CDR3aa: CASSLSPVANYGYTF
v_gene: TRBV2; d_gene: .; j_gene: TRBJ1-2; abundance: .; CDR3nt: TGTGCCAGCAGTGCAACAGGGTTACGGAGCTACACCTTC; CDR3aa: CASSATGLRSYTF
v_gene: TRBV4-1; d_gene: TRBD2; j_gene: TRBJ2-3; abundance: .; CDR3nt: TGCGCCAGCAGCCAAGGGGGGACTAGCGGGAGGGGTAGCACAGATACGCAGTATTTT; CDR3aa: CASSQGGTSGRGSTDTQYF
v_gene: TRBV4-1; d_gene: .; j_gene: TRBJ1-5; abundance: .; CDR3nt: TGCGCCAGCAGCCAGCAGGTGCTGACAAGCAATCAGCCCCAGCATTTT; CDR3aa: CASSQQVLTSNQPQHF
v_gene: TRBV4-2; d_gene: .; j_gene: TRBJ2-5; abundance: .; CDR3nt: TGTGCCAGCAGCCAAGGGGATAGGAAGGGGATTGGAAAGACCCAGTACTTC; CDR3aa: CASSQGDRKGIGKTQYF
v_gene: TRBV2; d_gene: TRBD2; j_gene: TRBJ2-5; abundance: .; CDR3nt: TGTGCCAGCAGTACCCTTATAGCGGGAGCGGAACAGACCCAGTACTTC; CDR3aa: CASSTLIAGAEQTQYF
v_gene: TRBV6-2/TRBV6-3; d_gene: TRBD2; j_gene: TRBJ2-4; abundance: .; CDR3nt: TGTGCCAGCAGTTCGACTAGCGAGCCTCAAAACATTCAGTACTTC; CDR3aa: CASSSTSEPQNIQYF
v_gene: TRBV7-9; d_gene: .; j_gene: TRBJ1-5; abundance: few; CDR3nt: TGTGCCAGCAGCCCGGTTGATCAGCCCCAGCATTTT; CDR3aa: CASSPVDQPQHF
v_gene: TRBV19; d_gene: TRBD1; j_gene: TRBJ2-1; abundance: .; CDR3nt: TGTGCCAGTGGGACAGGAGAGGATGAGCAGTTCTTC; CDR3aa: CASGTGEDEQFF
v_gene: TRBV11-2; d_gene: .; j_gene: TRBJ2-1; abundance: .; CDR3nt: TGTGCCAGCAGCGACCCTACAGGTTACAATGAGCAGTTCTTC; CDR3aa: CASSDPTGYNEQFF
v_gene: TRBV5-4; d_gene: .; j_gene: TRBJ1-2; abundance: few; CDR3nt: TGTGCCAGCAGCTTGACCGGTCGAGGCTACACCTTC; CDR3aa: CASSLTGRGYTF
v_gene: TRBV5-1; d_gene: .; j_gene: TRBJ2-3; abundance: .; CDR3nt: TGCGCCAGCAGCTTGGCCACCCAAGGAGCAGATACGCAGTATTTT; CDR3aa: CASSLATQGADTQYF
v_gene: TRBV7-2; d_gene: .; j_gene: TRBJ2-7; abundance: .; CDR3nt: TGTGCCAGCAGCCCCGTGGCGGGAACCTACGAGCAGTACTTC; CDR3aa: CASSPVAGTYEQYF
v_gene: TRBV27; d_gene: .; j_gene: TRBJ1-1; abundance: few; CDR3nt: TGTGCCAGCAGTTTATCTCGGGACACCTTGAACACTGAAGCTTTCTTT; CDR3aa: CASSLSRDTLNTEAFF
v_gene: TRBV30; d_gene: .; j_gene: TRBJ2-7; abundance: .; CDR3nt: TGTGCCTGGAGTAGAGGGTTCTACGAGCAGTACTTC; CDR3aa: CAWSRGFYEQYF
v_gene: TRBV6-5; d_gene: .; j_gene: TRBJ2-1; abundance: .; CDR3nt: TGTGCCAGCAGCCTTCCTGTCGGCGGTGAGCAGTTCTTC; CDR3aa: CASSLPVGGEQFF
v_gene: TRBV24-1; d_gene: .; j_gene: TRBJ2-1; abundance: .; CDR3nt: TGTGCCACCAGTGATTTCTCAGGGAATGAGCAGTTCTTC; CDR3aa: CATSDFSGNEQFF
v_gene: TRBV7-3; d_gene: TRBD2; j_gene: TRBJ2-1; abundance: .; CDR3nt: TGTGCCAGCAGCCTCCTCATCCCCCAAACAACTAGCGGGAGGGGAAGGAACAATGAGCAGTTCTTC; CDR3aa: CASSLLIPQTTSGRGRNNEQFF
v_gene: TRBV5-1; d_gene: .; j_gene: TRBJ1-1; abundance: .; CDR3nt: TGCGCCAGCAGCTTGGCTAACGCATATCAGGGAGCTTTCTTT; CDR3aa: CASSLANAYQGAFF
v_gene: TRBV4-2; d_gene: TRBD1; j_gene: TRBJ1-3; abundance: few; CDR3nt: TGTGCCAGCAGCCAGTATACTCCGGGACAGGTTGGAAACACCATATATTTT; CDR3aa: CASSQYTPGQVGNTIYF
v_gene: TRBV12-5; d_gene: TRBD2; j_gene: TRBJ2-2; abundance: .; CDR3nt: TGTGCTAGTGGAAAGCGGGAGAAAGGCACCGGGGAGCTGTTTTTT; CDR3aa: CASGKREKGTGELFF
v_gene: TRBV7-8; d_gene: .; j_gene: TRBJ2-7; abundance: few; CDR3nt: TGTGCCAGCAGCCCAGGGACCTACGAGCAGTACTTC; CDR3aa: CASSPGTYEQYF
v_gene: TRBV18; d_gene: TRBD1; j_gene: TRBJ1-5; abundance: .; CDR3nt: TGTGCCAGCTCCCCCGGGACAGGGGGATTTCAGCCCCAGCATTTT; CDR3aa: CASSPGTGGFQPQHF
v_gene: TRBV19; d_gene: .; j_gene: TRBJ2-1; abundance: .; CDR3nt: TGTGCCAGTAAGGGAGGGGGATATGAGCAGTTCTTC; CDR3aa: CASKGGGYEQFF
v_gene: TRBV6-5; d_gene: TRBD1; j_gene: TRBJ1-1; abundance: .; CDR3nt: TGTGCCAGCACCCCAAGACAGGGGAACACTGAAGCTTTCTTT; CDR3aa: CASTPRQGNTEAFF
v_gene: TRBV6-6; d_gene: .; j_gene: TRBJ1-4; abundance: .; CDR3nt: TGTGCCAGCAGCAATCAGGCTGAAAAACTGTTTTTT; CDR3aa: CASSNQAEKLFF